These T cell receptor beta chains were read from a single sample in a study of shared clonotypes between healthy human individuals. Some clones are missing from TCRdb's copy, which holds only in-frame ones; the method was immunoSEQ multiplex PCR. Of fewer than 350,000 clones in the sample, 80% to 90% were seen once. Sequencing was done on a sample of memory CD8+ T cells sorted from blood. Every receptor here comes from a man aged 18 to 35 in good health. Both conserved end residues are part of each CDR3. D genes are given only for firm matches. Clone size is stated in some rows and not others, as once, few, many or a class when expanded.

V gene	clone size	D gene	J gene	CDR3 DNA	CDR3 protein
TRBV12-1	NA	NA	TRBJ2-3	TGTGCCAGCAGCTCCGGACTAGCGATGGTTGATACGCAGTATTTT	CASSSGLAMVDTQYF
TRBV9	NA	TRBD1	TRBJ1-2	TGTGCCAGCAGCGGGGACAGGGGGAACTATGGCTACACCTTC	CASSGDRGNYGYTF
TRBV6-1	NA	TRBD1	TRBJ2-7	TGTGCCAGCAGTGGCTGGGACAGGGGGCATACCTACGAGCAGTACTTC	CASSGWDRGHTYEQYF
TRBV27	NA	TRBD1	TRBJ2-7	TGTGCCAGCAGTCCCAGGGGGCCCTTCCCCTACGAGCAGTACTTC	CASSPRGPFPYEQYF
TRBV25-1	once	NA	TRBJ2-5	TGTGCCAGCAGTGAATCGGGCCAAGAGACCCAGTACTTC	CASSESGQETQYF
TRBV4-1	few	TRBD1	TRBJ1-1	TGCGCCAGCAGCCTGTGGACAGGCACTGAAGCTTTCTTT	CASSLWTGTEAFF
TRBV5-1	NA	TRBD1	TRBJ1-1	TGCGCCAGCAGCTGGTTCCCCCAGGGGGACACTGAAGCTTTCTTT	CASSWFPQGDTEAFF
TRBV10-3	NA	NA	TRBJ2-1	TGTGCCATCGGGGGGCCCTACAATGAGCAGTTCTTC	CAIGGPYNEQFF
TRBV5-6	once	NA	TRBJ1-5	TGTGCCAGCAGCTTGAGCGTCAATCAGCCCCAGCATTTT	CASSLSVNQPQHF
TRBV28	many	NA	TRBJ2-6	TGTGCCAGCAGTTTATGGGCCCCGGACTCTGGGGCCAACGTCCTGACTTTC	CASSLWAPDSGANVLTF
TRBV7-9	NA	TRBD1	TRBJ2-5	TGTGCCAGCAGCCCGTGGGACAGACAAGAGACCCAGTACTTC	CASSPWDRQETQYF
TRBV6-6	once	NA	TRBJ1-1	TGTGCCAGCAGTTACCTCGATCAGACCCTGGACACTGAAGCTTTCTTT	CASSYLDQTLDTEAFF
TRBV18	many	NA	TRBJ2-7	TGTGCCAGCTCACCACCGGACCGGGTGTCCCCCTACGAGCAGTACTTC	CASSPPDRVSPYEQYF
TRBV27	NA	TRBD1	TRBJ1-5	TGTGCCAGCAGGGGACAGGGTTTTGATCAGCCCCAGCATTTT	CASRGQGFDQPQHF
TRBV28	NA	TRBD1	TRBJ2-3	TGTGCCAGCAGTTCTGGACAGGGGAGCACAGATACGCAGTATTTT	CASSSGQGSTDTQYF
TRBV6-6	NA	TRBD1	TRBJ1-2	TGTGCCAGCAGTCGGGACAGGGGGACTTACTATGGCTACACCTTC	CASSRDRGTYYGYTF
TRBV2	NA	NA	TRBJ2-7	TGTGCCAGCTCGAAGGATTTCTACGAGCAGTACTTC	CASSKDFYEQYF
TRBV4-3	NA	NA	TRBJ2-7	TGCGCCAGCAGCCCGACCGTCAGGGGTCCCTCCTACGAGCAGTACTTC	CASSPTVRGPSYEQYF
TRBV10-2	NA	NA	TRBJ2-7	TGCGCCAGCAGTGAGTCGGAGCGGGCCTCCTACGAGCAGTACTTC	CASSESERASYEQYF
TRBV11-3	NA	NA	TRBJ2-7	TGTGCCAGCAGTTGTGGCGGGGACACGCAAACCTACGAGCAGTACTTC	CASSCGGDTQTYEQYF
TRBV28	NA	NA	TRBJ2-7	TGTGCCAGCAGCCCCGTCGACAGCTCCTACGAGCAGTACTTC	CASSPVDSSYEQYF
TRBV27	NA	TRBD1	TRBJ1-4	TGTGCCAGCAGCCAGACAGGGACTGCAACTAATGAAAAACTGTTTTTT	CASSQTGTATNEKLFF
TRBV30	NA	NA	TRBJ2-2	TGTGCCTGGAGTGGACTTAGGACAGCGAACACCGGGGAGCTGTTTTTT	CAWSGLRTANTGELFF
TRBV10-2	NA	NA	TRBJ2-7	TGCGCCAGCAGAGGGACAAGACGGGTGAGCTCCTACGAGCAGTACTTC	CASRGTRRVSSYEQYF
TRBV6-1	NA	TRBD2	TRBJ2-3	TGTGCCAGCAGTGAAGCCCGGGGGGAAACAGATACGCAGTATTTT	CASSEARGETDTQYF
TRBV25-1	NA	NA	TRBJ1-4	TGTGCCAGCAGTGAGGAAGGAGTTCAGGGGTTGTTTTTT	CASSEEGVQGLFF
TRBV5-6	NA	NA	TRBJ2-7	TGTGCCAGCAGCCCCACTCTCTCCTACGAGCAGTACTTC	CASSPTLSYEQYF
TRBV9	NA	NA	TRBJ2-5	TGTGCCAGCAGCGTAGACAATACCTTAGAGACCCAGTACTTC	CASSVDNTLETQYF
TRBV11-2	NA	NA	TRBJ1-5	TGTGCCAGCAGCTGGGACGGGAATAGCAATCAGCCCCAGCATTTT	CASSWDGNSNQPQHF
TRBV13	few	NA	TRBJ2-7	TGTGCCAGCAGCTTAACTACAACCTACGAGCAGTACTTC	CASSLTTTYEQYF
TRBV28	NA	NA	TRBJ1-6	TGTGCCAGCAGTTTAGGGGCGGGGGCAGGTTCACCCCTCCACTTT	CASSLGAGAGSPLHF
TRBV29-1	NA	NA	TRBJ1-2	TGCAGCGTTCTTGAGGCTAACTATGGCTACACCTTC	CSVLEANYGYTF
TRBV28	NA	NA	TRBJ2-2	TGTGCCAGCCTAACTCTCCGGGACCCAAACACCGGGGAGCTGTTTTTT	CASLTLRDPNTGELFF
TRBV30	NA	NA	TRBJ1-2	TGTGCCTGGACAGGGTTTCCAGACGGGCGATGGGATGGCTACACCTTC	CAWTGFPDGRWDGYTF
TRBV7-2	NA	NA	TRBJ2-7	TGTGCCAGCAGCCCCTTATTAGACTACGAGCAGTACTTC	CASSPLLDYEQYF
TRBV10-3	NA	NA	TRBJ2-5	TGTGCCATCAGTGAGCCGGTGGGGGAGACCCAGTACTTC	CAISEPVGETQYF
TRBV7-9	NA	NA	TRBJ2-1	TGTGCCAGCAGCTTATATGGCACTGAGTATGAGCAGTTCTTC	CASSLYGTEYEQFF
TRBV4-3	NA	NA	TRBJ2-7	TGCGCCAGCAGCCAAGATCGGCAAAGCTACGAGCAGTACTTC	CASSQDRQSYEQYF
TRBV27	NA	NA	TRBJ2-5	TGTGCCAGCAGTTTTTCCCAGGGGCCTTCGTGGGAGACCCAGTACTTC	CASSFSQGPSWETQYF
TRBV27	NA	NA	TRBJ2-7	TGTGCCAGCAGTGAAGGACAGAACTACGAGCAGTACTTC	CASSEGQNYEQYF
TRBV7-9	NA	NA	TRBJ2-1	TGTGCCAGCAGCTTAGCTTTCAATGAGCAGTTCTTC	CASSLAFNEQFF
TRBV6-1	NA	TRBD1	TRBJ1-6	TGTGCCAGCAGTCCGTGGACAGGGAAGAATTCACCCCTCCACTTT	CASSPWTGKNSPLHF
TRBV27	few	NA	TRBJ2-7	TGTGCCAGCAGGAACACAGGTTCCTACGAGCAGTACTTC	CASRNTGSYEQYF
TRBV5-1	NA	NA	TRBJ2-2	TGCGCCAGCAGCATCCCGACTAGTTTAGGGGCCGGGGAGCTGTTTTTT	CASSIPTSLGAGELFF
TRBV7-2	NA	TRBD2	TRBJ2-3	TGTGCCAGCAGCTCCGGGACTAGCGGGAGGTGGAGCACAGATACGCAGTATTTT	CASSSGTSGRWSTDTQYF
TRBV9	NA	TRBD1	TRBJ1-1	TGTGCCAGCAGCGTTGGGACAGACCCTGAAGCTTTCTTT	CASSVGTDPEAFF
TRBV28	NA	NA	TRBJ1-1	TGTGCCAGCAGTTACGGCCCCGAGGGGGACACTGAAGCTTTCTTT	CASSYGPEGDTEAFF
TRBV10-2	NA	NA	TRBJ2-1	TGCGCCAGCAGTGAGGGGACGGTGGGTAGCGGCAATGAGCAGTTCTTC	CASSEGTVGSGNEQFF
TRBV7-8	NA	TRBD2	TRBJ2-5	TGTGCCAGCAGCTACTTACTAGCGGGAGCCTCCAGGCAGACCCAGTACTTC	CASSYLLAGASRQTQYF
TRBV9	once	TRBD2	TRBJ2-7	TGTGCCAGCAGCGTAGAGGGACTACCACCCTACGAGCAGTACTTC	CASSVEGLPPYEQYF
TRBV28	NA	NA	TRBJ2-2	TGTGCCAGCAGTTCCCTAGACGTAGACACCGGGGAGCTGTTTTTT	CASSSLDVDTGELFF
TRBV14	NA	TRBD2	TRBJ2-3	TGTGCCAGCAGCCACATAGCGGGTTCTAGCACAGATACGCAGTATTTT	CASSHIAGSSTDTQYF